Listed here are 8 T cell receptor beta chains from one sample, sequenced in a study of CD8 T cells in Susac syndrome. RNA totalling roughly 0.5 to 1 ug underwent reverse transcription with random hexamers. TCRdb independently ran MiXCR on the immunoSEQ multiplex PCR reads; one entry per CDR3 protein. The sample lists 160,000 or so distinct CDR3 sequences, 90% to 95% occurring once. Source material: CD8+ T cells from PBMCs. These receptor sequences come from a human donor with multiple sclerosis.

This chain links TRBV4-1 with TRBJ2-1; D is perhaps TRBD2 (6 bases). The CDR3 length is 14 residues. The germline CDR1 and CDR2 sequences are MGHRA and YSYEKL. With 0 bases removed from V and 6 bases from J, the gap between germline ends came to 9 bases. CDR3 DNA sequence: TGCGCCAGCAGCCAAGACTTGCGGGGCAATGAGCAGTTCTTC. Its translation: CASSQDLRGNEQFF.

The chain recombines TRBV20-1 with TRBJ2-1, with TRBD2 matching over 11 bases. The CDR3 contains 16 residues. Trimming removed 0 bases from V and 0 bases from J; junction bases left unmatched: 1. The germline CDR1 and CDR2 sequences are DFQATT and SNEGSKA (reference sequence). CDR3: CSAREGLADSYNEQFF. The CDR3 coding sequence is TGCAGTGCTAGAGAGGGACTAGCGGACTCCTACAATGAGCAGTTCTTC.

In this sample, this clonotype turned up once. V usage is TRBV12-3 or TRBV12-4 and J usage is TRBJ2-7; 8 nucleotides agree with TRBD2. The CDR3 runs 16 residues. With 5 bases clipped from V and 4 bases from J, the junction kept 13 bases outside the gene matches. The CDR3 DNA is TGTGCCAGCAGTCCGACCCCACGGGGGGGCCAGTACGAGCAGTACTTC. Translating it yields CASSPTPRGGQYEQYF.

The gene calls are TRBV3-1 and TRBJ2-3; 8 positions agree with TRBD1. Germline V gives CDR1 LGHDT, CDR2 YNNKEL (reference sequence). V lost 4 bases and J lost 3; bases outside the gene matches: 6. This CDR3 has 15 residues. The CDR3 reads CASSLRDRWTDTQYF. CDR3 nucleotide sequence: TGTGCCAGCAGCCTCCGGGACAGGTGGACAGATACGCAGTATTTT.

The V call is TRBV13, the J call TRBJ2-7; 7 nucleotides agree with TRBD2. CDR1 and CDR2 from the germline V gene are PRHDT and FYEKMQ (reference sequence). The junction had 6 bases not matched to a gene; V was cut back by 4 bases and J by 3 bases. The CDR3 is made up of 14 amino acids. The CDR3 loop is CASSSSGGGYEQYF. Here the CDR3 DNA reads TGTGCCAGCAGCTCCTCTGGGGGGGGCTACGAGCAGTACTTC.

This chain connects TRBV9 to TRBJ2-1, with D possibly matching TRBD2 (6 bases). CDR1 and CDR2 from the germline V gene are SGDLS and YYNGEE. The CDR3 runs 14 residues. V was cut by 2 bases and J by 2 bases, with 8 bases left in between. The CDR3: CASSVPGAYNEQFF. The CDR3 coding sequence is TGTGCCAGCAGCGTCCCGGGGGCCTACAATGAGCAGTTCTTC.

V usage is TRBV24-1 and J usage is TRBJ2-3; D gene unclear. V gave up 5 bases and J gave up 5 bases, with 16 bases separating them. This CDR3 spans 15 amino acids. CDR1 is KGHDR and CDR2 is SFDVKD in the germline V gene. The CDR3 region is CATSAQTNKGDTQYF. CDR3 DNA: TGTGCCACCAGTGCTCAGACGAACAAGGGAGATACGCAGTATTTT.

This chain uses TRBV7-2 with TRBJ2-3, with a weak D call TRBD1 (6 bases). Per germline, CDR1 SGHTA and CDR2 FQGNSA. V was pared by 3 bases and J by 2 bases, with 15 bases between. The CDR3 consists of 16 residues. The CDR3 spells CASSFPRGQTTDTQYF. Here the CDR3 DNA reads TGTGCCAGCAGCTTCCCCAGGGGACAAACCACAGATACGCAGTATTTT.